This TCR beta chain was observed in a study of tumor-infiltrating lymphocytes in primary liver carcinoma (dated by TCRdb to the late 2010s). For context, the study as a whole: Of the five patients, three men and two women aged 30 to 69 years, four had hepatocellular carcinoma and one had combined HCC and intrahepatic cholangiocarcinoma. A total of 35 specimens from 5 patients underwent TCRbeta repertoire sequencing, comprising approximately 25 tumor regions, 5 adjacent noncancerous liver tissues and 5 peripheral blood samples. Reproducibility between technical replicate repertoires was high, with correlation coefficients above 0.95 and mean shared-clone rates roughly 0.87. Roughly 3.65 to 7.13 million productive TCRbeta reads were obtained per sample, and no significant difference in read depth was found between tissue types. To link TCRbeta repertoire diversity with the local molecular phenotype, the 25 or so tumor region samples were profiled using Agilent mRNA microarrays. TCRbeta repertoire sequencing, expression microarrays and whole-exome sequencing were combined in the study across five regions of each liver tumor, with adjacent normal tissue and blood also included. The five patients had tumors staged T1-T3 N0M0, with maximum diameters ranging from roughly 4 to 10 cm. Summary of the overall study and its limitations: Only roughly 7-25% of top clones appeared in all five regions of a tumor, which suggests that tumor-infiltrating T cells are spatially heterogeneous. Only a few patients were included in the study, and the authors note that the findings should be validated in a larger study. Because the samples were bulk and unsorted, CD4+ and CD8+ T cell repertoires could not be compared. Consistent with antigen-driven expansion, pairs of tumor regions showed higher repertoire overlap (mean roughly 35%) than either tumor-adjacent pairs (about 17%) or tumor-blood pairs (around 15%). The top 250 clones accounted for a significantly greater share of the repertoire in tumors than in blood (p = 0.039). Because only the TCR beta chain was sequenced and unpaired alpha chains were not captured, true repertoire diversity is likely underestimated.

A remark on this clonotype: Its binding antigen is unknown. Base qualities are not recorded, but no much larger clone differs from it by a single base.

Without any cell sorting, total RNA and DNA were extracted together from approximately 22-30 mg of bulk tissue using the AllPrep DNA/RNA mini kit. Roughly five patients with histopathologically diagnosed primary liver carcinoma underwent surgical resection in China between November 2015 and 2016. At the time of sampling, the patients had chronic HBV infection and had not received any treatment. Five spatially separated regions were sampled per tumor: superior, inferior, left-lateral and right-lateral poles, plus the tumor centre. More than 80% viable tumor cells were found by histology in every tumor sample. Each fresh piece of tumor and adjacent tissue was cut in two, with one half stored in RNAlater at -80 degrees C and the other half sent for histology. A constant-region primer and ProtoScript II reverse transcriptase were used to reverse-transcribe TCRbeta-specific cDNA from around 540 ng total RNA. Construction of the TCRbeta libraries relied on three nested rounds of multiplex PCR, following a slightly modified ARM-PCR procedure. A final 25-cycle PCR with Deep VentR polymerase added sample barcodes and Illumina adapters. Before sequencing, amplicons between 200 and 500 bp were purified from gel using a QIAquick gel extraction kit. An Illumina HiSeq 2500 was used to sequence the TCRbeta amplicons with 250-bp paired-end reads. Per the source publication's procedure: Quality trimming of reads was performed with Trimmomatic v0.33, and paired reads were merged with FLASH v1.2.11 so that full CDR3 sequences could be recovered. V, D and J germline segments were assigned to the rearranged TCRbeta sequences using MiGEC v1.2.1b. VDJtools v1.0.0 computed clonotype statistics and Shannon-Wiener diversity indices. Except for diversity analysis, only each sample's 250 most abundant clonotypes were used in subsequent analyses to reduce sampling bias. Clones were called with MiXCR by TCRdb after fastp trimmed the public reads at Q25, and only in-frame beta chains were retained. Identical CDR3 protein sequences are pooled into one entry, listed with their most common genes and DNA. For this entry, the V and J calls and clone size follow TCRdb and not the study's own pipeline. The sample data list roughly 100,000 distinct CDR3 sequences, and roughly 80% of these were observed just once. The ten largest make up approximately 20% of the sample.

Sequences were obtained from liver tumor tissue from sampling region 3. This specimen's cell subset or site label, interpreted: tumor region T3, left-lateral pole. The receptor was derived from a man between 35 and 55 years old with primary liver carcinoma and hepatitis B virus infection.

Here is the DNA: TGCGCCAGCAGCTTAAGCGAGAGCGCTGAAGGGACCCAGTACTTC. It encodes CASSLSESAEGTQYF. Recombination connected TRBV5-1 to TRBJ2-5; confidence is insufficient to name the D gene. V is pared back by 2 bases and J by 7 bases, with 18 bases lying between the germline termini. CDR1 and CDR2 were assigned from the germline V gene as SGHRS and YFSETQ. The CDR3 holds 15 amino acids from the cysteine to the phenylalanine. Of the read, only the CDR3 DNA is kept; its 45 bases are in frame from base 1. Reference TRBV5-1 and TRBJ2-5 genes cover what lies past the CDR3, so the full variable domain is KAGVTQTPRYLIKTRGQQVTLSCSPISGHRSVSWYQQTPGQGLQFLFEYFSETQRNKGNFPGRFSGRQFSNSRSEMNVSTLELGDSALYLCASSLSESAEGTQYFGPGTRLLVL.